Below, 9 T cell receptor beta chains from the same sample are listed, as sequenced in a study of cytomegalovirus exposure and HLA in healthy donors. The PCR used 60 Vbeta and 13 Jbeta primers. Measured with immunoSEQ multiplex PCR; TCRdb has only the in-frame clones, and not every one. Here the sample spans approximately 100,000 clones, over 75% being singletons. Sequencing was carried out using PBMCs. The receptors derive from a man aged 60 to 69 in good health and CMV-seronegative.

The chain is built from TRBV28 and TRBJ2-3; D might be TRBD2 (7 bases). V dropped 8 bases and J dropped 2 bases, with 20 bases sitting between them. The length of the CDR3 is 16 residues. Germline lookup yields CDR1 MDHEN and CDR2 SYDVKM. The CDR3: CASGGSRGAYTDTQYF. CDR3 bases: TGTGCCAGCGGTGGGTCCCGGGGGGCTTACACAGATACGCAGTATTTT.

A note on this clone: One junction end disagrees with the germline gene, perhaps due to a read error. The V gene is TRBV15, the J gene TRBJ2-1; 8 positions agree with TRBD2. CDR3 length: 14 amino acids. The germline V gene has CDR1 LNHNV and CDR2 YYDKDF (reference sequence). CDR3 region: CATSRGGGGPEFVF. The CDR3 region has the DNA TGTGCCACCAGCAGAGGGGGCGGGGGGCCGGAATTTGTCTTC.

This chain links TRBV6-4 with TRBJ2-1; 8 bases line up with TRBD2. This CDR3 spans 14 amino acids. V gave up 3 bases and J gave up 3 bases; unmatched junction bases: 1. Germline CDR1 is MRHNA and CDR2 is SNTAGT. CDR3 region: CASSEAGGYNEQFF. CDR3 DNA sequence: TGTGCCAGCAGTGAGGCGGGGGGCTACAATGAGCAGTTCTTC.

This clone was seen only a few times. Here the CDR3 reads CASRERTGAAFF. The CDR3 DNA reads as TGTGCCAGCAGGGAGAGGACAGGGGCCGCTTTCTTT. The chain is built from TRBV27 and TRBJ1-1, with TRBD1 matching over 9 bases. The V segment lost 6 bases and the J segment 11 bases; nucleotides outside the gene matches: 7. The CDR3 is 12 amino acids. Per the germline V gene, CDR1 is MNHEY and CDR2 is SMNVEV (reference sequence).

The CDR3 loop is CASSLRTSGVTGELFF. CDR3 DNA sequence: TGTGCCAGCAGCTTGCGGACTAGCGGGGTAACCGGGGAGCTGTTTTTT. The chain employs TRBV7-2 and TRBJ2-2, with TRBD2 identical over 12 bases. The length of the CDR3 is 16 residues. The trim removed 3 bases at V and 5 bases at J, leaving 4 bases unmatched. In germline, CDR1 is SGHTA, CDR2 FQGNSA. The full variable domain, completed using reference TRBV7-2 and TRBJ2-2, is GAGVSQSPSNKVTEKGKDVELRCDPISGHTALYWYRQSLGQGLEFLIYFQGNSAPDKSGLPSDRFSAERTGGSVSTLTIQRTQQEDSAVYLCASSLRTSGVTGELFFGEGSRLTVL.

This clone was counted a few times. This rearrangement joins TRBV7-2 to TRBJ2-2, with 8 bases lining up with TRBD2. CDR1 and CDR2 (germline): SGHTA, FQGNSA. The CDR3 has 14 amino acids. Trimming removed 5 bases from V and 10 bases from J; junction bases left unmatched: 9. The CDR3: CASSPGTSRLELFF. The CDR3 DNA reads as TGTGCCAGCAGCCCGGGGACTAGTCGTTTGGAGCTGTTTTTT.

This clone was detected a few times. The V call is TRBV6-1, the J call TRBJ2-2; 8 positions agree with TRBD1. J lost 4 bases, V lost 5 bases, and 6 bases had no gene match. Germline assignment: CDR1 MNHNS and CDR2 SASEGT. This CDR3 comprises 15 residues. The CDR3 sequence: CASSSGGTGTGELFF. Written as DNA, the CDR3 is TGTGCCAGCAGTTCAGGGGGCACGGGCACCGGGGAGCTGTTTTTT.

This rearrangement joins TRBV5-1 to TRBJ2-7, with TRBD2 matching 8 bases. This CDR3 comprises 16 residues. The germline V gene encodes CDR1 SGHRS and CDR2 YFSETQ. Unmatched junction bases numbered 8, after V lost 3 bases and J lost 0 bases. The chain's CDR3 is CASSWPSGTSSYEQYV. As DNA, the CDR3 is TGCGCCAGCAGCTGGCCTTCGGGGACTAGCTCCTACGAGCAGTACGTC.

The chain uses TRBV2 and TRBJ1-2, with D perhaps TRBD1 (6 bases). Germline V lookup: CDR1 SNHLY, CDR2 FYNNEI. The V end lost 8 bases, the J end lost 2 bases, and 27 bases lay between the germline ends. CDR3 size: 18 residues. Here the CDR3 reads CASREYIHRVDLNYGYTF. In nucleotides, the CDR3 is TGTGCCAGCCGAGAGTATATTCACAGGGTAGATCTCAACTATGGCTACACCTTC.